The 27 T cell receptor beta chains reported below all come from one sample, sequenced in a study of T cells in women clearing cervical HPV infection. Sequenced by immunoSEQ multiplex PCR; TCRdb stores in-frame clones only, minus some. The sample table sets out about 36,000 clones. The sequenced sample consisted of blood buffy coat. The receptors originated from a woman aged 18-69 years with a cervical HPV16 infection that either progressed to CIN3+ or cleared (not recorded which).

With regard to this clone: The observed sequence ends 3 residues before the CDR3 terminus, with the missing tail filled in from the germline J gene. This chain uses TRBV5-1 with TRBJ2-3; 10 bases map to TRBD2. This CDR3 is 16 amino acids long. The V gene end was trimmed by 4 bases and the J gene end by 0 bases; junction bases not matched to a gene: 5. CDR1 is SGHRS, CDR2 YFSETQ, per germline. The CDR3: CASSERGGISTDTQYF. Partial CDR3 DNA: TGCGCCAGCAGCGAGCGGGGGGGCATCAGCACAGATACG.

Here the CDR3 reads CASSPFERGGTDTQYF. Incomplete CDR3 DNA: TGTGCCAGCTCACCGTTCGAGCGGGGGGGGACAGATACG. The gene calls are TRBV18 and TRBJ2-3; 10 positions agree with TRBD2. The read halts 3 residues ahead of the CDR3 end, with the missing end drawn from the germline J gene. Germline CDR1 and CDR2: KGHSH and LQKENI. Germline trimming cut 3 bases from V and 3 bases from J; bases unmatched to any gene: 6. The CDR3 is made up of 16 amino acids.

About this clone: The sequenced fragment ends 3 residues before the CDR3 boundary, so the rest is inferred from the germline J gene. This chain joins TRBV6-1 and TRBJ1-6, with a weak D call TRBD1 (5 bases). V shed 3 bases and J shed 7 bases, with 10 bases lying between them. The germline gives CDR1 MNHNS, CDR2 SASEGT. This CDR3 has 14 amino acids. Partial CDR3 DNA: TGTGCCAGCAGTGATCGGGGGATGAATTCACCC. It translates to CASSDRGMNSP. The whole CDR3 reads CASSDRGMNSPLHF.

On this clone itself: The read gets to within 3 residues of the CDR3 end, and the germline J gene fills in the rest. This rearrangement joins TRBV5-1 to TRBJ2-5; TRBD2 matches at 14 bases. The CDR3 runs 18 residues. Germline CDR1 is SGHRS and CDR2 is YFSETQ. V lost 0 bases and J lost 5; bases outside the gene matches: 9. The covered CDR3 bases are TGCGCCAGCAGCTTGGCCATGACTAGCGGGGGGGCTGGTGAGACC. This gives the protein CASSLAMTSGGAGET. The entire CDR3 sequence reads CASSLAMTSGGAGETQYF.

A remark on this clone: The observed sequence ends 3 residues before the CDR3 terminus, with the missing tail filled in from the germline J gene. This chain joins TRBV7-9 and TRBJ1-1; the D gene is possibly TRBD1 (6 bases). The CDR3 is made up of 11 amino acids. CDR1 and CDR2 (germline): SEHNR, FQNEAQ (reference sequence). Trimming removed 7 bases at V and 3 bases at J, with 6 bases between. CDR3 sequence: CASTGDTEAFF. CDR3 DNA (partial): TGTGCCAGCACAGGGGACACTGAA.

Note on this clone: The read ends 3 residues shy of where the CDR3 ends; the end is completed using the germline J gene. The chain links TRBV7-8 to TRBJ2-1; tentative D call: TRBD2 (7 bases). V was cut by 1 base and J by 6 bases, with 16 bases left in between. From germline, CDR1 is SGHVS and CDR2 FQNEAQ. The CDR3 has 16 residues. CDR3 sequence reads: CASSLEGGSRVNEQFF. The part of the CDR3 DNA that was read is TGTGCCAGCAGCTTAGAGGGGGGGTCTCGGGTCAATGAG.

About this clone: The read ends 3 residues shy of where the CDR3 ends; the end is completed using the germline J gene. This chain uses TRBV20-1 with TRBJ2-3; 13 bases align to TRBD2. This CDR3 is built from 22 residues. V was clipped by 4 bases and J by 2 bases; unmatched bases: 24. Germline V lookup: CDR1 DFQATT, CDR2 SNEGSKA (reference sequence). Partial CDR3 DNA: TGCAGTGCTAACAAACAAGCGCCCGGACTAGCGGGAGTGAAGCGACCCACAGATACG. Protein: CSANKQAPGLAGVKRPTDT. The CDR3 in its entirety is CSANKQAPGLAGVKRPTDTQYF.

On this clone: The read comes to an end 3 residues before the CDR3 does, leaving the germline J gene to fill in the end. The chain uses TRBV20-1 and TRBJ2-5, with 8 nucleotides matching TRBD2. CDR3 length equals 14 residues. J gave up 5 bases and V 4 bases, and 9 bases lay outside the gene matches. Germline loops: CDR1 DFQATT, CDR2 SNEGSKA (reference sequence). CDR3 bases read: TGCAGTGCTACCCAGCGGGAGCGGCGGGAGACC. Translated, it gives CSATQRERRET. In full, the CDR3 is CSATQRERRETQYF.

The CDR3: CASSPRGTYNEQFF. CDR3 DNA, as far as it was read: TGTGCCAGTAGTCCAAGGGGCACCTACAATGAG. The rearrangement links TRBV19 to TRBJ2-1; TRBD1 is a possible D gene (5 bases). From the germline J gene comes the end of the CDR3, since the read stops 3 residues before it. Germline V gene sequence: CDR1 LNHDA, CDR2 SQIVND (reference sequence). V gave up 5 bases and J gave up 2 bases, with 10 bases separating them. This CDR3 spans 14 amino acids.

This clone counts as medium-sized by frequency. The CDR3 extends 3 residues past the end of the read, so its final part is completed from the germline J gene. This chain uses TRBV18 with TRBJ2-5, with TRBD2 identical over 9 bases. The length of the CDR3 is 13 residues. The germline V gene encodes CDR1 KGHSH and CDR2 LQKENI. Trimming took 5 bases from V and 5 from J; bases not matched to a gene: 3. The CDR3 sequence is CASSYTSGETQYF. CDR3 DNA, as far as it was read: TGTGCCAGCTCATACACTAGCGGGGAGACC.

On this clone: The read gets to within 3 residues of the CDR3 end, and the germline J gene fills in the rest. V gene TRBV3-1 (or the pseudogene TRBV3-2) combines with J gene TRBJ2-7; 7 positions match TRBD2. V shed 6 bases and J 0 bases; nucleotides not matched to a gene: 5. Germline V gene data show CDR1 as LGHDT and CDR2 as YNNKEL (reference sequence). The CDR3 totals 14 residues. The chain's CDR3 is CASRPSGSSYEQYF. The CDR3 bases that were read are TGTGCCAGCAGGCCTAGCGGCTCCTCCTACGAG.

Turning to this clone: The CDR3 end is not reached by the read, which stops 3 residues before it; the germline J gene fills it in. This rearrangement joins TRBV18 to TRBJ1-2, with a tentative D call TRBD1 (5 bases). CDR1 and CDR2 from the germline V gene are KGHSH and LQKENI. This CDR3 spans 14 amino acids. The CDR3 region is CASSPGWGTDTYTF. The DNA read from the CDR3 is TGTGCCAGCTCACCAGGGTGGGGCACAGATACC.

Details on this clone: The read is 3 residues too short to cover the CDR3 end, so that end is filled in from the germline J gene. The V gene is TRBV6-1, the J gene TRBJ1-2, with D tentatively TRBD1 (5 bases). Germline V gene data show CDR1 as MNHNS and CDR2 as SASEGT. This CDR3 spans 15 amino acids. The V gene lost 4 bases and the J gene lost 4 bases, with 16 bases spanning the gap. The part of the CDR3 DNA that was read is TGTGCCAGCAGTGGCCCCGGCTCGGGGGGCTATGGC. Protein product: CASSGPGSGGYG. The CDR3 in full is CASSGPGSGGYGYTF.

Details on this clone: From the germline J gene comes the end of the CDR3, since the read stops 3 residues before it. The gene calls are TRBV19 and TRBJ2-3; the match to TRBD2 covers 9 bases. Per germline, CDR1 LNHDA and CDR2 SQIVND (reference sequence). The trim removed 1 base at V and 3 bases at J, leaving 2 bases unmatched. This CDR3 has 15 amino acids. The covered CDR3 bases are TGTGCCAGTAGTATAGGCGGGGGGGCTACAGATACG. This sequence encodes CASSIGGGATDT. The entire CDR3 protein is CASSIGGGATDTQYF.

About this clone itself: From the germline J gene comes the end of the CDR3, since the read stops 3 residues before it. The chain employs TRBV6-2 or TRBV6-3 and TRBJ2-5, with 8 bases fitting TRBD1. The CDR3 loop spans 12 amino acids. Germline CDR1 is MNHEY and CDR2 is SVGEGT. Incomplete CDR3 DNA: TGTGCCAGCATGAACAGGGGGGACACC. Translating it yields CASMNRGDT. The whole CDR3 protein is CASMNRGDTQYF.

Its frequency marks this clone as medium-sized. The read terminates 3 residues before the CDR3 end, so the remaining end is supplied by the germline J gene. This chain uses TRBV2 with TRBJ2-5, with 10 bases identical to TRBD2. With 4 bases clipped from V and 1 base from J, the junction kept 6 bases outside the gene matches. The CDR3 is made up of 16 amino acids. Germline values: CDR1 SNHLY, CDR2 FYNNEI. CDR3 sequence reads: CASSGPLAGVQETQYF. The CDR3 bases that were read are TGTGCCAGCAGTGGCCCTCTAGCGGGGGTCCAAGAGACC. Full variable domain (rest looked up from reference TRBV2 and TRBJ2-5): EPEVTQTPSHQVTQMGQEVILRCVPISNHLYFYWYRQILGQKVEFLVSFYNNEISEKSEIFDDQFSVERPDGSNFTLKIRSTKLEDSAMYFCASSGPLAGVQETQYFGPGTRLLVL.

On this clone itself: Coverage ceases 3 residues before the CDR3 finishes, and the germline J gene fills in the end. The chain links TRBV5-1 to TRBJ1-1; D is undetermined. CDR1 and CDR2 from the germline V gene are SGHRS and YFSETQ. There are 11 residues in the CDR3. The CDR3 loop reads CASSYRPRAFF. CDR3 bases read: TGCGCCAGCAGCTATCGCCCGAGG.

About this clone itself: The sequenced fragment ends 3 residues before the CDR3 boundary, so the rest is inferred from the germline J gene. The rearrangement joins TRBV4-2 to TRBJ2-1, with 8 bases lining up with TRBD2. CDR1 and CDR2 (germline): LGHNA, YNFKEQ. V was clipped by 1 base and J by 4 bases; unmatched bases: 12. This CDR3 comprises 18 residues. Incomplete CDR3 DNA: TGTGCCAGCAGCCAAGTCGGGAGGGCGGGAGAAAGGTACAATGAG. Amino acids: CASSQVGRAGERYNE. The CDR3 reads in full as CASSQVGRAGERYNEQFF.

Concerning this clone: Read data end 3 residues before the CDR3 end; the end is taken from the germline J gene. The V gene is TRBV11-2, the J gene TRBJ2-1, with TRBD2 as a possible D gene (5 bases). V shed 4 bases and J shed 2 bases, with 12 bases lying between them. Germline V gene lookup returns CDR1 SGHAT and CDR2 FQNNGV. The CDR3 has 15 residues. The CDR3 sequence is CASSSSASPYNEQFF. The covered CDR3 bases are TGTGCCAGCAGCTCTTCCGCTAGCCCCTACAATGAG.

Turning to this clone: Read coverage stops 3 residues before the CDR3 terminus; the germline J gene supplies the remainder. V and J are TRBV18 and TRBJ1-4; D possibly corresponds to TRBD1 (6 bases). There are 15 residues in the CDR3. Germline V gene lookup returns CDR1 KGHSH and CDR2 LQKENI. V was trimmed by 3 bases and J by 8 bases, leaving 16 bases between them. The CDR3 bases that were read are TGTGCCAGCTCACCGAACAGGGCCGCGGGAGAAAAA. Encoded protein: CASSPNRAAGEK. The whole CDR3 protein reads CASSPNRAAGEKLFF.

Comment on this clone: The read ends 3 residues before the CDR3 terminus; that terminus is restored from the germline J gene. The gene calls are TRBV5-3 and TRBJ1-5, with D tentatively TRBD1 (5 bases). TRBV5-3 is reported as an ORF; its role is uncertain. The CDR3 runs 15 residues. Deletions cut 4 bases from V and 1 base from J, with 12 bases between. The CDR3 bases that were read are TGTGCCAGAAGCCCAACAGGATCAAGCAATCAGCCC. Protein: CARSPTGSSNQP. The full CDR3 sequence reads CARSPTGSSNQPQHF.

About this clone itself: The CDR3 end lies 3 residues beyond the end of the read and is filled in from the germline J gene. The rearrangement links TRBV20-1 to TRBJ2-7; 11 bases line up with TRBD2. The CDR3 is 14 residues long. J lost 5 bases, V lost 3 bases, and 6 bases had no gene match. Germline values: CDR1 DFQATT, CDR2 SNEGSKA (reference sequence). CDR3 bases read: TGCAGTGCTAGTCGAGCTAGCGGGAGGAACGAG. It translates to CSASRASGRNE. The whole CDR3 sequence reads CSASRASGRNEQYF.

As concerns this clone: The read terminates 3 residues ahead of where the CDR3 ends, so the germline J gene completes it. This chain joins TRBV5-6 and TRBJ1-5, with D uncertain. CDR1 and CDR2 (germline): SGHDT, YYEEEE. The CDR3 totals 13 residues. Partial CDR3 DNA: TGTGCCAGCAGCTTGGGAGGGTTACATCCC. Protein product: CASSLGGLHP. The whole CDR3 protein reads CASSLGGLHPQHF.

A word on this clone: The CDR3 end lies 3 residues beyond the end of the read and is filled in from the germline J gene. The chain has TRBV9 and TRBJ2-1; possibly TRBD2 for D (5 bases). The CDR3 sequence is 16 residues long. Trimming shortened V by 1 base and J by 0 bases, and 11 bases separated the two germline ends. CDR1 SGDLS and CDR2 YYNGEE come from the germline V gene. The CDR3 loop is CASSVRAAVSYNEQFF. The DNA read from the CDR3 is TGTGCCAGCAGCGTAAGGGCAGCGGTCTCCTACAATGAG.

On this clone: The DNA ends 3 residues before the CDR3 does, and the rest of the CDR3 is filled in from the germline J gene. The chain combines TRBV7-6 with TRBJ2-2; 14 nucleotides align to TRBD2. With V trimmed by 0 bases and J by 5 bases, 5 bases remained unmatched. Germline V gene lookup returns CDR1 SGHVS and CDR2 FNYEAQ. The CDR3 length is 18 residues. The part of the CDR3 DNA that was read is TGTGCCAGCAGCTTAGCGGGACTAGCGGGAGTACGGACCGGGGAG. Amino acids: CASSLAGLAGVRTGE. Given in full, the CDR3 is CASSLAGLAGVRTGELFF. The variable domain in full, completed from reference TRBV7-6 and TRBJ2-2, reads GAGVSQSPRYKVTKRGQDVALRCDPISGHVSLYWYRQALGQGPEFLTYFNYEAQQDKSGLPNDRFSAERPEGSISTLTIQRTEQRDSAMYRCASSLAGLAGVRTGELFFGEGSRLTVL.

Details on this clone: Read data end 3 residues before the CDR3 end; the end is taken from the germline J gene. The chain joins TRBV18 to TRBJ2-2; 15 bases align to TRBD2. Trimming took 1 base from V and 3 from J; bases not matched to a gene: 3. The CDR3 runs 18 residues. Germline CDR1 and CDR2: KGHSH and LQKENI. This chain's CDR3 is CASSPQGLAGGHTGELFF. The DNA read from the CDR3 is TGTGCCAGCTCACCACAGGGACTAGCGGGAGGACACACCGGGGAG.

Comment on this clone: The sequenced fragment ends 3 residues before the CDR3 boundary, so the rest is inferred from the germline J gene. The chain joins TRBV13 to TRBJ2-3; D gene ambiguous. Trimming removed 5 bases at V and 2 bases at J, with 17 bases between. Germline lookup yields CDR1 PRHDT and CDR2 FYEKMQ (reference sequence). This CDR3 contains 16 residues. The covered CDR3 bases are TGTGCCAGCAGCCCCGCAAGCTTGATAGCCACAGATACG. Translated: CASSPASLIATDT. The CDR3, in full, reads CASSPASLIATDTQYF. The whole variable domain, filled in from reference TRBV13 and TRBJ2-3, reads AAGVIQSPRHLIKEKRETATLKCYPIPRHDTVYWYQQGPGQDPQFLISFYEKMQSDKGSIPDRFSAQQFSDYHSELNMSSLELGDSALYFCASSPASLIATDTQYFGPGTRLTVL.